This T cell receptor (beta chain) was sequenced in a study of response to subunit inactivated influenza vaccine (dated by TCRdb to the late 2010s). Context from the whole study: To follow how T cells responded to a trivalent subunit inactivated influenza vaccine, the researchers relied on deep quantitative profiling of the T cell receptor repertoire.

The time point label on this specimen signifies: approximately 45 days after influenza vaccine administration. What the study reported, not specific to this receptor: According to the authors, only a limited number of new T cells may be recruited by each seasonal influenza vaccination.

Library preparation was by RT-PCR. The instrument given in TCRdb is Illumina HiSeq 2500. Clones were called with MiXCR by TCRdb after fastp trimmed the public reads at Q25, and only in-frame beta chains were retained. Each CDR3 protein gets just one entry, which takes the most common genes and DNA from the rows behind it. The sample has a few hundred thousand distinct CDR3 sequences on record, 11% of them singletons. The top ten constitute about 12% of the sample. Spanning cysteine to phenylalanine, the CDR3 consists of 16 amino acids. Solely the CDR3 DNA is kept, with 48 bases framed from the first base. The V end gives up 5 bases and the J end 7 bases, leaving 7 bases in the junction not matched to a gene. The germline V gene (reference sequence) supplies CDR1 SEHNR and CDR2 FQNEAQ. Concerning this clonotype: Its antigen is not yet known. Base qualities are not provided; no much larger clone lies one nucleotide away.

The TCR sequence derives from a man aged 50 or older who received an inactivated influenza vaccine. Donor details come from another sample of the same person, matched by shared clones. The sequence joins TRBV7-9 to TRBJ1-6; TRBD1 lines up with 11 middle nucleotides. The sample consisted of PBMCs from blood, taken roughly 46 days after vaccination. This receptor carries the CDR3 CASSQDRGRLNSPLHF. The sequenced DNA is TGTGCCAGCAGCCAGGACAGGGGGCGGCTAAATTCACCCCTCCACTTT.